This TCR beta chain originates from a study of technical replicates of blood from a handful of donors. Data came from immunoSEQ multiplex PCR; TCRdb stores just in-frame clones and leaves some out. The table lists about 95,000 clones, around 95% of them singletons. V was trimmed by 0 bases and J by 8 bases, leaving 11 bases between them. This CDR3 is 14 amino acids long. Germline CDR1 is LGHNA and CDR2 is YNFKEQ. This clone was seen a handful of times. The sample consisted of T cells isolated from PBMCs. The source is a human donor in good health. This chain joins TRBV4-2 and TRBJ1-5; D unresolved. CDR3 nucleotide sequence: TGTGCCAGCAGCCAAGAAGGTGAGGGAAAGCCCCAGCATTTT. Translated, it gives CASSQEGEGKPQHF.